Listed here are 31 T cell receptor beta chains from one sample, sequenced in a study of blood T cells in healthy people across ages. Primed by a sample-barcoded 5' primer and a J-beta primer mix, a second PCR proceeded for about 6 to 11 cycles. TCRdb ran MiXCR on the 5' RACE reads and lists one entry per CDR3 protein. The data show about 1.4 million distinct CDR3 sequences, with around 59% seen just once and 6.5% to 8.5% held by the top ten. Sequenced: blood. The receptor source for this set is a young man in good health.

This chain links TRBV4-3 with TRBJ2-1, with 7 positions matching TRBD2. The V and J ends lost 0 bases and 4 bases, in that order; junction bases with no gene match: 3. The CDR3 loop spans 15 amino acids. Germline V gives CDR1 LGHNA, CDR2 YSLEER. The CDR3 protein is CASSQDLAEYNEQFF. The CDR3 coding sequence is TGCGCCAGCAGCCAAGATCTAGCGGAATACAATGAGCAGTTCTTC.

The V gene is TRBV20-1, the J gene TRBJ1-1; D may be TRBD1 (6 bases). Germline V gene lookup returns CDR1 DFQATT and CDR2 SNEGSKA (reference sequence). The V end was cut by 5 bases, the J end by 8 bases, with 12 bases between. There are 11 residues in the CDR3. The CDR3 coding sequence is TGCAGTGCTGCCACAGGGACCGAAGCTTTCTTT. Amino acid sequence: CSAATGTEAFF.

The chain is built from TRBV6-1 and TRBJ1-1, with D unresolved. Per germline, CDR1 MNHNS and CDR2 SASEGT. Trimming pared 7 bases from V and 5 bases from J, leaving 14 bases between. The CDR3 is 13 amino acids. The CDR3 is CASKPFVETEAFF. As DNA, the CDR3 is TGTGCCAGCAAACCTTTTGTGGAAACTGAAGCTTTCTTT.

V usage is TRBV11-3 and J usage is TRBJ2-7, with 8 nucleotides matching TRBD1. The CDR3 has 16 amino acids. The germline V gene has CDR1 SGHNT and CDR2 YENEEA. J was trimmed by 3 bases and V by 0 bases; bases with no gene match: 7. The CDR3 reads CASSLDQGASLYEQYF. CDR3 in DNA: TGTGCCAGCAGCTTAGATCAGGGGGCAAGCCTCTACGAGCAGTACTTC.

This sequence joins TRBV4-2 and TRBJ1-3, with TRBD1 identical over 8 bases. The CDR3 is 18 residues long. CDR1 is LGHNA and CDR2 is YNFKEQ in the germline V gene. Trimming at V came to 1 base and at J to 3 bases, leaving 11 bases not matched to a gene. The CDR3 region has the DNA TGTGCCAGCAGCCAAGCGGGTGGACAGGGTCTAAATGGAAACACCATATATTTT. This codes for CASSQAGGQGLNGNTIYF.

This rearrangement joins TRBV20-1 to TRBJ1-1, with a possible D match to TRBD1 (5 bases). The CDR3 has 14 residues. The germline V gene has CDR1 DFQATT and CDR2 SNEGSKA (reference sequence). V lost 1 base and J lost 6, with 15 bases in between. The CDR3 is CSARAMDKRSEAFF. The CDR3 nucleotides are TGCAGTGCTAGAGCCATGGACAAGAGGTCTGAAGCTTTCTTT.

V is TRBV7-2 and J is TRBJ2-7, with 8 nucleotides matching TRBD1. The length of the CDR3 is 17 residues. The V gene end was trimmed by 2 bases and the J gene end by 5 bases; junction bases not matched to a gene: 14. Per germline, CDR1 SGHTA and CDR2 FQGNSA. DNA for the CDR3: TGTGCCAGCAGCTTACCGCAAGGGCAGGGGGCGAGCAACGAGCAGTACTTC. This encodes CASSLPQGQGASNEQYF.

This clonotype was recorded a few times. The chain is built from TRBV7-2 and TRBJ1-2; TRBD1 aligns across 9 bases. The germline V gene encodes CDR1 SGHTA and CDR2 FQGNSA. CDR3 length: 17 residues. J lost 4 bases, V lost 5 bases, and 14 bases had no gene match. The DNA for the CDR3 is TGTGCCAGCAGCAGACCCGATGGACAGGGGCGAAGCTATGGCTACACCTTC. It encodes CASSRPDGQGRSYGYTF.

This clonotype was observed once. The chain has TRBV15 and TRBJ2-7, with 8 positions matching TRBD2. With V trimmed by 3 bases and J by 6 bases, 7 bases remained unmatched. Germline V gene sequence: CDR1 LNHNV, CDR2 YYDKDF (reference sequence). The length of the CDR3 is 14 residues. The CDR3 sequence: CATSRAGTRGEQYF. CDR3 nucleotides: TGTGCCACCAGCAGGGCCGGGACTAGAGGCGAGCAGTACTTC.

The CDR3 protein is CASGHPSGTGYTF. CDR3 nucleotides: TGTGCTAGTGGGCATCCGAGTGGGACAGGCTACACCTTC. The rearrangement uses TRBV12-5 and TRBJ1-2; weak D call: TRBD1 (6 bases). Per germline, CDR1 LGHNT and CDR2 FRNRAP. The length of the CDR3 is 13 residues. The ends were cut back, 6 bases at V and 8 bases at J, with 16 bases in the middle.

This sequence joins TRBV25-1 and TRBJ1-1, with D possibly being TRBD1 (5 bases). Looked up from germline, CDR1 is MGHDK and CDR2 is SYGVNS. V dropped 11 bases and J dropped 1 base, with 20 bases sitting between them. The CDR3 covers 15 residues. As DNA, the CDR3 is TGTGCCCTCGGCCGGAATCGGGGGTCGAACACTGAAGCTTTCTTT. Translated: CALGRNRGSNTEAFF.

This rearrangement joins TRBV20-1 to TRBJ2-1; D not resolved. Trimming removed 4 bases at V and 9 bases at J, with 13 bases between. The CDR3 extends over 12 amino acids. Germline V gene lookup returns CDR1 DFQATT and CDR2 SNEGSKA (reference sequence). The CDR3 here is CSAIDMRIEQFF. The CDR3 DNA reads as TGCAGTGCTATAGATATGAGGATTGAGCAGTTCTTC.

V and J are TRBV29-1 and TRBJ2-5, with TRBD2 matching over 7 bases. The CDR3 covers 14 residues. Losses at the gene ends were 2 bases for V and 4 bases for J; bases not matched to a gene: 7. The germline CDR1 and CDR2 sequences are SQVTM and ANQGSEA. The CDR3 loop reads CSVEKVGEGETQYF. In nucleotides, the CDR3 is TGCAGCGTTGAAAAGGTCGGGGAGGGAGAGACCCAGTACTTC.

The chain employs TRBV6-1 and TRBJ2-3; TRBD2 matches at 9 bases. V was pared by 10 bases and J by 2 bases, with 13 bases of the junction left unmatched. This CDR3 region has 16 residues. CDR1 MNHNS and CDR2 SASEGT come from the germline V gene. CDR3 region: CATTPGVAGATDTQYF. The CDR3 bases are TGTGCCACCACTCCCGGCGTAGCGGGGGCCACAGATACGCAGTATTTT.

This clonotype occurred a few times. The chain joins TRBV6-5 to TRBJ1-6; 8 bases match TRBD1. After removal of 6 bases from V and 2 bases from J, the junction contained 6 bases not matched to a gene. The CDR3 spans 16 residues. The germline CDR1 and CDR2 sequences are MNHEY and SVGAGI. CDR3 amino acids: CASRTDRGTYNSPLHF. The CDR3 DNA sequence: TGTGCCAGCAGGACCGACAGGGGCACCTATAATTCACCCCTCCACTTT.

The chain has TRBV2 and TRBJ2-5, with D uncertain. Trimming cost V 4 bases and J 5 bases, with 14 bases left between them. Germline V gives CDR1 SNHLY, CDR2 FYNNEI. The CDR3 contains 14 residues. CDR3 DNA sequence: TGTGCCAGCAGTGTCCTACCAGCCACGGAGACCCAGTACTTC. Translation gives CASSVLPATETQYF.

For the CDR3, the DNA is TGCGCCAGCAGCTCCGCAATCTTAGCGGACCGCACAGATACGCAGTATTTT. Amino acid sequence: CASSSAILADRTDTQYF. The chain combines TRBV5-1 with TRBJ2-3; D is perhaps TRBD2 (6 bases). V was shortened by 3 bases and J by 1 base, with 18 bases between the two germline ends. This CDR3 is 17 amino acids long. Germline assignment: CDR1 SGHRS and CDR2 YFSETQ.

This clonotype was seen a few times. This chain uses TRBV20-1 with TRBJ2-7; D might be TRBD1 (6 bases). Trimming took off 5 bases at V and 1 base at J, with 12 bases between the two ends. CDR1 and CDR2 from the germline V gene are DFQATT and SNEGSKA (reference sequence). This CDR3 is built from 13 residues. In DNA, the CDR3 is TGCAGTGCTCCGGACAGCAATTCCTACGAGCAGTACTTC. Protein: CSAPDSNSYEQYF.

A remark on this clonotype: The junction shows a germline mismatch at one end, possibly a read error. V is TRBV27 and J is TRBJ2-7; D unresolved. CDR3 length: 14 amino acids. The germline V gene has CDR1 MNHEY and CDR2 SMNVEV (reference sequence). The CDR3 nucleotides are TGTGCCAGCAGCCCTTCTAACGGCGTCTACGGGCAGTACTTC. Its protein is CASSPSNGVYGQYF.

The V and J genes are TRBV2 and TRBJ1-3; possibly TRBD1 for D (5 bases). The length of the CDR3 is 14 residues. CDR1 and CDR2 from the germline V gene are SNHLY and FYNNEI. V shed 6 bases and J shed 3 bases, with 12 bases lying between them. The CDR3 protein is CASRVRDNGNTIYF. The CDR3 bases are TGTGCCAGCAGAGTCAGGGATAATGGAAACACCATATATTTT. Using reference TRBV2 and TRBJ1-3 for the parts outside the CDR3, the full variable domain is EPEVTQTPSHQVTQMGQEVILRCVPISNHLYFYWYRQILGQKVEFLVSFYNNEISEKSEIFDDQFSVERPDGSNFTLKIRSTKLEDSAMYFCASRVRDNGNTIYFGEGSWLTVV.

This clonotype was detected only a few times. The CDR3 DNA reads as TGCAGCGTTGAAGGGCTAGCGGGAGGGCCGTACACCGGGGAGCTGTTTTTT. Amino acids: CSVEGLAGGPYTGELFF. The V gene is TRBV29-1, the J gene TRBJ2-2; 12 bases agree with TRBD2. The junction had 6 bases not matched to a gene; V was cut back by 1 base and J by 3 bases. The CDR3 is 17 residues long. Germline-derived CDR1 and CDR2 are SQVTM and ANQGSEA.

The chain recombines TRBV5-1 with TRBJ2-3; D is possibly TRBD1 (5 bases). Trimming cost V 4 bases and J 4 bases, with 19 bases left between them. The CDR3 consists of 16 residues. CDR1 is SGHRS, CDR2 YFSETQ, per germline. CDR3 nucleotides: TGCGCCAGCAGCCCGGGCCCACTTCAGGGATCAGATACGCAGTATTTT. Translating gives CASSPGPLQGSDTQYF.

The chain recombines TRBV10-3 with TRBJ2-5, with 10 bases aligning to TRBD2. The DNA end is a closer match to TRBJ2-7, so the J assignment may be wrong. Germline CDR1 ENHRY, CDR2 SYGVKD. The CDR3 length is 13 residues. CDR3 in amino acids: CAMKREGHPEQYF. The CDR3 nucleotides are TGTGCCATGAAGCGGGAGGGCCATCCCGAGCAGTACTTC.

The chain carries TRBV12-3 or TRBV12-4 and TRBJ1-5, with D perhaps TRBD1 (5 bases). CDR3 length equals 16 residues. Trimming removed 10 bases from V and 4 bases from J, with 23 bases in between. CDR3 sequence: CATANVDSRRNQPQHF. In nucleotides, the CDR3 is TGTGCCACCGCCAACGTAGACAGCCGAAGAAATCAGCCCCAGCATTTT.

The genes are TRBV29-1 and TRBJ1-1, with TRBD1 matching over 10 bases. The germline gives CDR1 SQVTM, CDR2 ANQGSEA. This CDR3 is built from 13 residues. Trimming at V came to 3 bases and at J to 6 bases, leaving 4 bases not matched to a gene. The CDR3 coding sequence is TGCAGCGTTGAGACAGGGGGCGATTCTGAAGCTTTCTTT. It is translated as CSVETGGDSEAFF.

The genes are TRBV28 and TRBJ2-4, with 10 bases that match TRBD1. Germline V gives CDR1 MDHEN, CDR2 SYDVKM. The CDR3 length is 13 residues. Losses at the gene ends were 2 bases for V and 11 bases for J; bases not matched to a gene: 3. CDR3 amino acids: CASSLTGTGVQYF. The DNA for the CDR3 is TGTGCCAGCAGTTTAACAGGGACAGGGGTTCAGTACTTC. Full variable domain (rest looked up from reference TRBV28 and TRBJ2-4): DVKVTQSSRYLVKRTGEKVFLECVQDMDHENMFWYRQDPGLGLRLIYFSYDVKMKEKGDIPEGYSVSREKKERFSLILESASTNQTSMYLCASSLTGTGVQYFGAGTRLSVL.

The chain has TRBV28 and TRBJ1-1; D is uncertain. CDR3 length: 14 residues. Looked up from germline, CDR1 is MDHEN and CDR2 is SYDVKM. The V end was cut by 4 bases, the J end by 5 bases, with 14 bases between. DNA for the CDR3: TGTGCCAGCAGTTCCCGAGTAGGTTTGACTGAAGCTTTCTTT. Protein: CASSSRVGLTEAFF. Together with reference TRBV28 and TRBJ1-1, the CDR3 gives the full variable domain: DVKVTQSSRYLVKRTGEKVFLECVQDMDHENMFWYRQDPGLGLRLIYFSYDVKMKEKGDIPEGYSVSREKKERFSLILESASTNQTSMYLCASSSRVGLTEAFFGQGTRLTVV.

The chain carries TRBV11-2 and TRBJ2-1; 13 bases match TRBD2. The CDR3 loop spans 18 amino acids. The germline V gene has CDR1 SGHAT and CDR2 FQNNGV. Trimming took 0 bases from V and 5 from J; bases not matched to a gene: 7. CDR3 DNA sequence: TGTGCCAGCAGCTTAGAAGGACTAGCGGGGGATCACCACAATGAGCAGTTCTTC. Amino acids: CASSLEGLAGDHHNEQFF.

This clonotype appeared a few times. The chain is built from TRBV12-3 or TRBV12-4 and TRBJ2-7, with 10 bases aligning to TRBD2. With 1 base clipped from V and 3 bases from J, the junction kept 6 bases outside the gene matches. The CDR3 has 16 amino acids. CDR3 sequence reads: CASSLESSGGFYEQYF. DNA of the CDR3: TGTGCCAGCAGTTTAGAGTCTAGCGGGGGCTTCTACGAGCAGTACTTC.

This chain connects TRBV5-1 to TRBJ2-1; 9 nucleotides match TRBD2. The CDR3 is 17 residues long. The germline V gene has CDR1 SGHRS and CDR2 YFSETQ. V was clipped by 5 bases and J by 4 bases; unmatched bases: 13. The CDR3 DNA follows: TGCGCCAGCAGGATGGGACTAGCCACATGGGCATACAATGAGCAGTTCTTC. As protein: CASRMGLATWAYNEQFF.

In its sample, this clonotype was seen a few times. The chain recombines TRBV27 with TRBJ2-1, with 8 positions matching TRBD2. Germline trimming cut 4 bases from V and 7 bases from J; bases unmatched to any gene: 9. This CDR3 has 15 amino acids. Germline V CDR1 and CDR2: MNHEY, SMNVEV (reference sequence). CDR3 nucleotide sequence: TGTGCCAGCAGTTCGATAGCGGGAATGGGGAATGAGCAGTTCTTC. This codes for CASSSIAGMGNEQFF.